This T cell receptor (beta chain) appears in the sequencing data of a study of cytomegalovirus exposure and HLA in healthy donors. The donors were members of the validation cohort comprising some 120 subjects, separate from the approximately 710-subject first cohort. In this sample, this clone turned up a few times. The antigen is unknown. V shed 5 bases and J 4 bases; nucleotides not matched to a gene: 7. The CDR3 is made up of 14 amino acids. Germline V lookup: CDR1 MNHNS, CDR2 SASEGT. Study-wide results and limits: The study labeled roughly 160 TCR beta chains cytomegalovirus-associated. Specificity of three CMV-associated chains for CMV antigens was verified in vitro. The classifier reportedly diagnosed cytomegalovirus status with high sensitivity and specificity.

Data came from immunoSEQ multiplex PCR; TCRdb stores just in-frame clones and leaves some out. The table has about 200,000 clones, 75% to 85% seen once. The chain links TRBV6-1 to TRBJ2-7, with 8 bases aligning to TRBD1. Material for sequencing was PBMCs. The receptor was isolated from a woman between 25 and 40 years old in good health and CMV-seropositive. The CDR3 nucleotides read TGTGCCAGCAGTTCAACGACAGGGGAATACGAGCAGTACTTC. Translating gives CASSSTTGEYEQYF.